The 14 T cell receptor beta chains given below trace back to one sample, sequenced in a study of blood T cells in healthy people across ages (dated by TCRdb to the mid-2010s). The method behind the library was 5' RACE. The sequencer listed for this sample is Illumina HiSeq 2500. A second PCR of roughly 6 to 11 cycles was performed with a sample-barcoded 5' primer and a J-beta primer mix. TCRdb trimmed public reads at Q25 via fastp, called clones via MiXCR and kept in-frame beta chains. Rows are combined by CDR3 protein, so each entry shows the most common genes and DNA. The sample table holds about 1.4 million distinct CDR3 sequences, of which approximately 63% were seen once. The ten largest clones take up about 6.3% of the sample. Sample: blood. The receptors stem from a man between 18 and 29 years old in good health.

V is TRBV7-6 and J is TRBJ2-3; TRBD2 might be the D (6 bases). Trimming removed 4 bases at V and 3 bases at J, with 14 bases between. Germline CDR1 reads SGHVS; CDR2 reads FNYEAQ. This CDR3 comprises 15 residues. CDR3 nucleotides: TGTGCCAGCAGCTCCCCTTTGGGGGGAACAGATACGCAGTATTTT. Its protein is CASSSPLGGTDTQYF.

This clonotype was seen more than once but under ten times. The rearrangement uses TRBV4-2 and TRBJ1-4; the D gene is possibly TRBD1 (5 bases). Trimming cost V 5 bases and J 5 bases, with 18 bases left between them. The CDR3 length is 16 residues. CDR1 and CDR2 from the germline V gene are LGHNA and YNFKEQ. CDR3 sequence (DNA): TGTGCCAGCAGCAACACACGCGGGACGGGGAATGAAAAACTGTTTTTT. Translation gives CASSNTRGTGNEKLFF.

About this clonotype: The germline gene is not matched at one end of the junction; a read error may be the cause. V gene TRBV20-1 combines with J gene TRBJ2-1; 7 bases match TRBD1. This CDR3 has 17 residues. In germline, CDR1 is DFQATT, CDR2 SNEGSKA (reference sequence). Here the CDR3 reads CGASGRQGVGLWNEQFF. CDR3 nucleotides: TGCGGTGCTAGTGGTAGACAGGGTGTAGGCCTATGGAATGAGCAGTTCTTC.

In DNA, the CDR3 is TGTGCCAGTAGACGACCCGGGACAGTGAACACCGGGGAGCTGTTTTTT. Protein sequence: CASRRPGTVNTGELFF. This chain links TRBV6-2 or TRBV6-3 with TRBJ2-2; TRBD1 matches 7 bases. The V gene's germline CDR1 is MNHEY and CDR2 SVGEGT. Unmatched junction bases numbered 11, after V lost 9 bases and J lost 1 base. The CDR3 totals 16 residues.

This rearrangement joins TRBV18 to TRBJ2-5; the D is unclear. TRBJ2-7 matches the DNA end more closely, so the J call is doubtful. This CDR3 spans 16 amino acids. Germline CDR1 is KGHSH and CDR2 is LQKENI. CDR3 protein: CASSPPSRAEPYEQYF. The CDR3 DNA sequence: TGTGCCAGCTCACCACCGAGTAGGGCAGAACCCTACGAGCAGTACTTC.

This clonotype has only one observation. The V gene is TRBV3-1, the J gene TRBJ2-2, with a tentative D call TRBD1 (5 bases). The germline V gene has CDR1 LGHDT and CDR2 YNNKEL (reference sequence). CDR3 length equals 14 residues. Trimming removed 5 bases from V and 3 bases from J, with 10 bases in between. The CDR3 spells CASSVRVDTGELFF. The CDR3 nucleotides are TGTGCCAGCAGCGTCAGGGTAGACACCGGGGAGCTGTTTTTT.

V is TRBV11-2 and J is TRBJ2-3; TRBD2 matches 8 bases. Germline V gene data show CDR1 as SGHAT and CDR2 as FQNNGV. The CDR3 totals 14 residues. V lost 6 bases to trimming and J lost 5 bases; unmatched junction nucleotides: 7. The CDR3 loop is CASSLSGVVDTQYF. In DNA form, the CDR3 reads TGTGCCAGCAGTCTTAGCGGGGTTGTAGATACGCAGTATTTT.

The CDR3 coding sequence is TGTGCCAGCAGCTTGGGTGGGACAGGGGGTCGAACCTACGAGCAGTACTTC. Residues: CASSLGGTGGRTYEQYF. This sequence joins TRBV7-9 and TRBJ2-7, with TRBD1 identical over 11 bases. The V gene's germline CDR1 is SEHNR and CDR2 FQNEAQ (reference sequence). There are 17 residues in the CDR3. The V segment lost 3 bases and the J segment 2 bases; nucleotides outside the gene matches: 9.

As for this clonotype: Germline is not matched at one junction end, which may reflect a read error. V gene TRBV20-1 combines with J gene TRBJ2-4; D remains ambiguous. CDR3 size: 20 residues. CDR1 and CDR2 (germline): DFQATT, SNEGSKA (reference sequence). The CDR3 here is CSAVGPLDPIQLIAENIQYF. CDR3 nucleotide sequence: TGCAGTGCTGTAGGGCCCCTAGACCCAATACAATTAATAGCCGAAAACATTCAGTACTTC.

The chain couples TRBV5-5 to TRBJ1-2, with D tentatively TRBD1 (5 bases). Germline V gene lookup returns CDR1 SGHKS and CDR2 YYEKEE (reference sequence). The V end lost 4 bases, the J end lost 3 bases, and 16 bases lay between the germline ends. The CDR3 is made up of 15 amino acids. The chain's CDR3 is CASSVGTAGDYGYTF. The CDR3 region has the DNA TGTGCCAGCAGCGTCGGGACGGCGGGGGACTATGGCTACACCTTC.

Only one count was recorded for this clonotype. The V call is TRBV11-2, the J call TRBJ2-1; D gene ambiguous. CDR1 and CDR2 from the germline V gene are SGHAT and FQNNGV. The ends were cut back, 5 bases at V and 4 bases at J, with 9 bases in the middle. This CDR3 is built from 13 residues. CDR3 nucleotides: TGTGCCAGCAGCGCCGATCCTTACAATGAGCAGTTCTTC. This translates into CASSADPYNEQFF.

The chain recombines TRBV18 with TRBJ1-4; D is unclear. Germline CDR1 KGHSH, CDR2 LQKENI. The CDR3 is 12 residues long. V gave up 3 bases and J gave up 10 bases, with 9 bases separating them. For the CDR3, the DNA is TGTGCCAGCTCACCGAACACTGGAAAACTGTTTTTT. Amino acid sequence: CASSPNTGKLFF. The full variable domain, completed using reference TRBV18 and TRBJ1-4, is NAGVMQNPRHLVRRRGQEARLRCSPMKGHSHVYWYRQLPEEGLKFMVYLQKENIIDESGMPKERFSAEFPKEGPSILRIQQVVRGDSAAYFCASSPNTGKLFFGSGTQLSVL.

This clonotype was counted between two and nine times. The gene calls are TRBV6-6 and TRBJ2-1, with TRBD2 as a possible D gene (5 bases). V lost 2 bases, J lost 9 bases, and 17 bases lay in between. The CDR3 runs to 15 residues. In germline, CDR1 is MNHNY, CDR2 SVGAGI (reference sequence). This chain's CDR3 is CASSYNSAATGEQFF. The CDR3 DNA is TGTGCCAGCAGTTACAATAGCGCGGCCACCGGTGAGCAGTTCTTC.

CDR3 nucleotides: TGTGCCAGCAGCCGTGGCGAGGGCTATAACACAGATACGCAGTATTTT. It codes for CASSRGEGYNTDTQYF. The gene calls are TRBV4-2 and TRBJ2-3; D may be TRBD2 (5 bases). Germline V lookup: CDR1 LGHNA, CDR2 YNFKEQ. Trimming stripped 4 bases from V and 2 bases from J, with 16 bases between. There are 16 residues in the CDR3.